This T cell receptor beta chain was captured by sequencing in a study of breast tumors, draining lymph nodes, adjacent tissues. General observations from the study: Tumor repertoires ranked between lymph nodes and nontumor tissue in diversity, with V and J gene preferences. Most tumor T cells seemingly derive from lymph node, then expand in tumor. Tumor and nontumor repertoires were significantly more similar in luminal-like than in basal-like breast cancer.

Axillary draining lymph nodes of breast cancer patients supplied the node samples. J was trimmed by 3 bases and V by 3 bases; bases with no gene match: 1. This CDR3 region has 14 residues. CDR1 and CDR2 from the germline V gene are SGHRS and YFSETQ. Each CDR3 protein is one row after TCRdb ran MiXCR on the multiplex PCR reads. This sample carries roughly 110,000 distinct CDR3 sequences, 30% of them seen once, and the ten largest clones take 5.5% to 6%. About this clonotype itself: Its antigen remains unknown.

The chain carries TRBV5-1 and TRBJ2-7; 12 bases fit TRBD2. What was sequenced was axillary lymph node tissue. The sequence was collected from a female donor with breast cancer. Some clones in this sample may be carry-over from other donors' samples. CDR3 sequence: CASSWGLAGYEQYF. The CDR3 DNA sequence: TGCGCCAGCAGCTGGGGACTAGCGGGCTACGAGCAGTACTTC.